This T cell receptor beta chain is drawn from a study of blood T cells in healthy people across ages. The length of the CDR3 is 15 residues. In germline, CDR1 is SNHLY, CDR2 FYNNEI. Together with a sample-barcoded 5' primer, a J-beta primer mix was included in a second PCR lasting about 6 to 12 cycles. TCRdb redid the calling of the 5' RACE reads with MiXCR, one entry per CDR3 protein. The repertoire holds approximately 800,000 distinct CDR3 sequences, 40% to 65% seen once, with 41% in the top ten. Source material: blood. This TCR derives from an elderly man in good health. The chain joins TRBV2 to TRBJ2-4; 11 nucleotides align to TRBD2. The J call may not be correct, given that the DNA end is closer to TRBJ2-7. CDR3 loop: CASRAPSGRTYEQYF. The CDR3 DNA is TGTGCCAGCAGAGCCCCTAGCGGGAGGACCTACGAGCAGTACTTC.